The next 14 T cell receptor beta chains were all read from a single sample in a study of T cell responses to AZD1222 COVID-19 vaccine. Assay: immunoSEQ multiplex PCR; the TCRdb copy retains only in-frame clones and omits some. This repertoire shows 120,000 or so clones, roughly 92% found once; its top ten account for roughly 2.7%. Sequencing used peripheral blood, obtained 28 days after the second AZD1222 dose. The receptors come from an adult who received the AZD1222 COVID-19 vaccine.

The V and J genes are TRBV4-1 and TRBJ1-4, with D uncertain. Trimming removed 1 base from V and 5 bases from J, with 8 bases in between. The germline CDR1 and CDR2 sequences are MGHRA and YSYEKL. This CDR3 is built from 14 residues. The CDR3 DNA reads as TGCGCCAGCAGCCAAGGGGCCCAGAATGAAAAACTGTTTTTT. It specifies CASSQGAQNEKLFF.

This chain joins TRBV18 and TRBJ1-5; D call uncertain. CDR1 and CDR2 (germline): KGHSH, LQKENI. The CDR3 extends over 13 amino acids. V was trimmed by 2 bases and J by 8 bases, leaving 10 bases between them. The CDR3: CASSPGDGKPQHF. CDR3 DNA sequence: TGTGCCAGCTCACCAGGGGATGGTAAGCCCCAGCATTTT.

The genes are TRBV19 and TRBJ2-2; TRBD2 agrees at 12 bases. Per the germline V gene, CDR1 is LNHDA and CDR2 is SQIVND (reference sequence). With 4 bases clipped from V and 3 bases from J, the junction kept 3 bases outside the gene matches. The CDR3 totals 16 residues. This CDR3 reads CASSSTSGGYTGELFF. CDR3 bases: TGTGCCAGTAGTAGTACTAGCGGGGGGTACACCGGGGAGCTGTTTTTT.

The chain couples TRBV6-5 to TRBJ1-6, with D perhaps TRBD1 (5 bases). V was clipped by 2 bases and J by 7 bases, with 12 bases between them. CDR1 is MNHEY, CDR2 SVGAGI, per germline. CDR3 size: 15 residues. The CDR3 reads CASSYAGTENSPLHF. CDR3 nucleotides: TGTGCCAGCAGTTACGCGGGGACGGAGAATTCACCCCTCCACTTT.

The genes are TRBV14 and TRBJ2-1, with TRBD1 identical over 9 bases. The CDR3 runs 15 residues. CDR1 is SGHDN, CDR2 FVKESK, per germline. V shed 4 bases and J 7 bases; nucleotides not matched to a gene: 8. The CDR3 coding sequence is TGTGCCAGCAGCCTCGACAGGGGGTTGGTTAATGAGCAGTTCTTC. It is translated as CASSLDRGLVNEQFF.

The V call is TRBV7-2, the J call TRBJ1-6; D unclear. The CDR3 is 13 residues long. V was trimmed by 3 bases and J by 10 bases, leaving 10 bases between them. Germline V gives CDR1 SGHTA, CDR2 FQGNSA. CDR3 sequence: CASSLEGRSPLHF. The CDR3 DNA sequence: TGTGCCAGCAGCTTGGAGGGTCGGTCACCCCTCCACTTT.

This rearrangement joins TRBV5-1 to TRBJ2-7; 7 nucleotides match TRBD1. The V and J ends lost 2 bases and 3 bases, in that order; junction bases with no gene match: 2. Germline-derived CDR1 and CDR2 are SGHRS and YFSETQ. This CDR3 region has 13 residues. The CDR3 loop is CASSFGQVYEQYF. Written as DNA, the CDR3 is TGCGCCAGCAGCTTTGGACAGGTCTACGAGCAGTACTTC. Together with reference TRBV5-1 and TRBJ2-7, the CDR3 gives the full variable domain: KAGVTQTPRYLIKTRGQQVTLSCSPISGHRSVSWYQQTPGQGLQFLFEYFSETQRNKGNFPGRFSGRQFSNSRSEMNVSTLELGDSALYLCASSFGQVYEQYFGPGTRLTVT.

The table lists this clone with a count of one. The chain uses TRBV10-3 and TRBJ1-2, with D perhaps matching TRBD1 (5 bases). Germline V CDR1 and CDR2: ENHRY, SYGVKD. The CDR3 sequence is 14 residues long. V was clipped by 2 bases and J by 6 bases, with 13 bases between them. The CDR3, as DNA: TGTGCCATCAGTGAGATCGACAGAATCAATGGCTACACCTTC. It encodes CAISEIDRINGYTF.

V gene TRBV6-2 or TRBV6-3 combines with J gene TRBJ1-1; tentatively, D is TRBD1 (6 bases). CDR3 size: 13 residues. V lost 5 bases and J lost 5, with 12 bases in between. Germline CDR1 is MNHEY and CDR2 is SVGEGT. The CDR3 sequence: CASSRGRGTEAFF. In DNA form, the CDR3 reads TGTGCCAGCAGTAGAGGTAGGGGGACTGAAGCTTTCTTT.

The chain joins TRBV6-5 to TRBJ2-7; a weak D match, TRBD1 (6 bases). Germline loops: CDR1 MNHEY, CDR2 SVGAGI. CDR3 length: 13 amino acids. Trimming shortened V by 2 bases and J by 5 bases, and 10 bases separated the two germline ends. In DNA form, the CDR3 reads TGTGCCAGCAGTTACGACAGGCTCCACGAGCAGTACTTC. It encodes CASSYDRLHEQYF.

This clone was picked up one time. The CDR3 reads CASRRQNQETQYF. The CDR3 DNA follows: TGTGCCAGCAGAAGACAGAACCAAGAGACCCAGTACTTC. This chain links TRBV12-3 or TRBV12-4 with TRBJ2-5; TRBD1 is a possible D gene (5 bases). This CDR3 comprises 13 residues. Trimming stripped 6 bases from V and 0 bases from J, with 8 bases between.

The genes are TRBV4-3 and TRBJ2-7, with 8 positions matching TRBD1. The germline V gene encodes CDR1 LGHNA and CDR2 YSLEER. The V gene end was trimmed by 5 bases and the J gene end by 2 bases; junction bases not matched to a gene: 5. The CDR3 consists of 14 residues. The CDR3 here is CASSKGTGPYEQYF. CDR3 nucleotide sequence: TGCGCCAGCAGCAAGGGGACAGGCCCCTACGAGCAGTACTTC.

This chain uses TRBV7-6 with TRBJ2-5, with D possibly being TRBD1 (6 bases). This CDR3 is 15 amino acids long. Looked up from germline, CDR1 is SGHVS and CDR2 is FNYEAQ. Trimming pared 2 bases from V and 4 bases from J, leaving 14 bases between. Here the CDR3 DNA reads TGTGCCAGCAGCTTAACCAGGGGTGATGCAGAGACCCAGTACTTC. Translated: CASSLTRGDAETQYF.

The V and J genes are TRBV7-9 and TRBJ1-5; no clear D. V was clipped by 4 bases and J by 0 bases, with 19 bases between them. CDR1 and CDR2 from the germline V gene are SEHNR and FQNEAQ (reference sequence). CDR3 length: 18 amino acids. CDR3 loop: CASSYSPVGGYSNQPQHF. The CDR3 DNA follows: TGTGCCAGCAGCTATTCCCCCGTGGGCGGTTATAGCAATCAGCCCCAGCATTTT.